This T cell receptor (beta chain) comes out of a study of beta chain features in type 1 diabetes. Overall study results and limits: The study found moderately but significantly shorter TCRB CDR3s in all four CD4+ subsets of Type 1 diabetes patients. PCR might favor shorter templates, but any such skew would affect patients and controls equally.

This clone was seen at least ten times. Its antigen is unidentified. Germline V gene lookup returns CDR1 KGHSH and CDR2 LQKENI. This CDR3 has 15 amino acids. Trimming cost V 10 bases and J 9 bases, with 25 bases left between them. Every bit of the isolated RNA underwent reverse transcription, so sequencing read expressed TCRB transcripts. The method was immunoSEQ multiplex PCR; TCRdb's version includes in-frame clones alone and lacks a portion of them. The sample yields about 340,000 clones, approximately 10% seen once. This sequence was found in a man aged 25-45 years with type 1 diabetes. The V call is TRBV18, the J call TRBJ2-1, with a possible D match to TRBD1 (6 bases). What was sequenced was central memory CD4+ T cells from blood. In DNA form, the CDR3 reads TGTGCCACCTCTCAACGGGACATTGGACATGGTGAGCAGTTCTTC. Translated: CATSQRDIGHGEQFF.